The rows below give T cell receptor beta chains drawn from one sample of a study of cytomegalovirus exposure and HLA in healthy donors. Clones were read by immunoSEQ multiplex PCR, and TCRdb kept only the in-frame ones, dropping some. There are 100,000 to 150,000 clones in the sample; roughly 82% occur only once, and approximately 4.2% lies in the top ten. Sequencing was performed on PBMCs. The receptor set was obtained from a male donor in good health and CMV-seropositive. The CDR3 runs from the conserved cysteine through the conserved F or W.

TRBJ2-3 TRBV2 CASSYARGGGSDTQYF
TRBJ2-5 TRBV9 CASSVVTPRGETQYF
TRBJ1-4 TRBV13 CASSQGGPSTNEKLFF
TRBJ1-1 TRBV7-9 CSSSTGRNTEAFF
TRBJ2-5 TRBV7-8 CATGGAFETQYF
TRBJ2-7 TRBV2 CASEGDRDYEHF
TRBJ1-5 TRBV5-6 CASSHGQGGQPQHF
TRBJ2-1 TRBV20-1 CSPKRGEQFF
TRBJ2-7 TRBV18 CASSPETGVDEQYF
TRBJ2-2 TRBV18 CASSSGLAGVTGELFF
TRBJ2-7 TRBV5-1 CASSRRGQGDEQYF
TRBJ2-1 TRBV11-3 CASSTTSGSYNEQFF
TRBJ1-1 TRBV6-5 CASTKDGTGNTEAFF
TRBJ2-3 TRBV2 CASSRGRFGGTDTQYF
- TRBV7-8 CASSPIATGLAGGSMYEQYF
TRBJ2-1 TRBV4-2 CASSQGSFIIPFYNEQFF
TRBJ2-2 TRBV18 CASSPSGSTGELFF
TRBJ2-1 TRBV5-4 CASSSDRSLIRSPYNEQFF
TRBJ2-5 TRBV6-6 CASSYSTQRGGETQYF
TRBJ2-1 TRBV9 CASSGQGYSEQFF
TRBJ2-1 TRBV7-8 CASSLGGSGAGPNNEQFF
TRBJ2-3 TRBV2 CASRLGSGGAVDTQYF
TRBJ1-2 TRBV10-3 CAVPGDYGYTF
TRBJ2-2 TRBV2 CASSETVAATGELFF
TRBJ2-1 TRBV10-3 CAISVPGQNEQFF
TRBJ2-7 TRBV28 CASRAGFGYEQYF
TRBJ2-1 TRBV12-5 CASGLNPLTSLTYNEQFF